The 15 T cell receptor beta chains in this list originate from one sample, sequenced in a study of cytomegalovirus exposure and HLA in healthy donors (dated by TCRdb to between 2016 and 2019). Receptor libraries were prepared by the immunoSEQ multiplex PCR assay. For the multiplex PCR, a mixture combining 60 forward primers for TCR Vbeta segments and 13 reverse primers for TCR Jbeta segments was used. Entries here come from immuneACCESS through TCRdb and include only in-frame sequences with V and J called. Some clones fail to appear in such tables; in the studies checked, an unresolved V gene covers under half of the shortfall, and the cause of the remainder is unknown. Present in this sample are about 200,000 clones, roughly 78% of which were seen just once. The ten biggest clones cover approximately 4% of the sample. Specimen: PBMCs. The origin of the receptors is a woman aged 30 to 39 in good health and CMV-seropositive.

The V gene is TRBV7-9, the J gene TRBJ1-1; D possibly corresponds to TRBD1 (5 bases). The CDR3 loop spans 13 amino acids. Germline values: CDR1 SEHNR, CDR2 FQNEAQ (reference sequence). V lost 0 bases and J 10 bases, leaving 12 bases between the germline ends. CDR3 residues: CASSLAQGRVAFF. The DNA for the CDR3 is TGTGCCAGCAGCTTAGCGCAGGGAAGAGTAGCTTTCTTT. Based on the CDR3 plus reference TRBV7-9 and TRBJ1-1, the full variable domain is DTGVSQNPRHKITKRGQNVTFRCDPISEHNRLYWYRQTLGQGPEFLTYFQNEAQLEKSRLLSDRFSAERPKGSFSTLEIQRTEQGDSAMYLCASSLAQGRVAFFGQGTRLTVV.

The V gene is TRBV7-9, the J gene TRBJ1-6; D might be TRBD1 (6 bases). Trimming stripped 5 bases from V and 7 bases from J, with 18 bases between. This CDR3 is 16 amino acids long. Germline V gene data show CDR1 as SEHNR and CDR2 as FQNEAQ (reference sequence). The CDR3 protein is CASSQGGDFGNSPLHF. The CDR3 DNA sequence: TGTGCCAGCAGCCAAGGGGGGGACTTTGGGAATTCACCCCTCCACTTT.

The V gene is TRBV10-3, the J gene TRBJ1-4, with D possibly TRBD1 on 6 matching bases. Deletions cut 3 bases from V and 4 bases from J, with 12 bases between. This CDR3 is built from 15 residues. Per the germline V gene, CDR1 is ENHRY and CDR2 is SYGVKD. The CDR3 DNA reads as TGTGCCATCAGTGAAGGGGGGGCTCTTAATGAAAAACTGTTTTTT. Protein: CAISEGGALNEKLFF.

V and J are TRBV10-2 and TRBJ2-7; a weak D match, TRBD1 (5 bases). Between the trimmed V and J ends, which lost 3 bases and 3 bases, there was a span of 6 bases. This CDR3 is built from 12 residues. The germline gives CDR1 WSHSY, CDR2 SAAADI. The CDR3 bases are TGCGCCAGCAGTGACACAGGCTACGAGCAGTACTTC. Its protein product is CASSDTGYEQYF.

The chain has TRBV6-5 and TRBJ1-1; D is unresolved. CDR1 and CDR2 from the germline V gene are MNHEY and SVGAGI. The CDR3 length is 15 residues. V was clipped by 0 bases and J by 4 bases, with 12 bases between them. This CDR3 is CASSYSEGGVTEAFF. In DNA form, the CDR3 reads TGTGCCAGCAGTTACTCGGAGGGTGGGGTCACTGAAGCTTTCTTT.

The chain carries TRBV6-1 and TRBJ1-5; maybe TRBD1 (6 bases). Trimming stripped 7 bases from V and 3 bases from J, with 16 bases between. Germline V lookup: CDR1 MNHNS, CDR2 SASEGT. This CDR3 is built from 15 residues. CDR3 in amino acids: CASKETGQFNQPQHF. The CDR3 bases are TGTGCCAGCAAAGAGACCGGACAGTTCAATCAGCCCCAGCATTTT.

This clone was detected only a few times. The chain couples TRBV7-2 to TRBJ2-5; 8 bases agree with TRBD2. The CDR3 totals 12 residues. Germline V gene data show CDR1 as SGHTA and CDR2 as FQGNSA. V dropped 4 bases and J dropped 5; count of bases not matched to a gene: 0. CDR3 coding DNA: TGTGCCAGCAGCTCGGGGGGGGAGACCCAGTACTTC. Amino acid sequence: CASSSGGETQYF.

V gene TRBV4-1 combines with J gene TRBJ1-4; 8 nucleotides agree with TRBD1. CDR1 is MGHRA and CDR2 is YSYEKL in the germline V gene. This CDR3 is built from 15 residues. V dropped 2 bases and J dropped 7; count of bases not matched to a gene: 6. The chain's CDR3 is CASSQPGQGREKLFF. CDR3 nucleotide sequence: TGCGCCAGCAGCCAACCTGGACAGGGACGTGAAAAACTGTTTTTT.

A word on this clone: A read error may account for a junction end that differs from germline. V is TRBV7-9 and J is TRBJ2-1, with D possibly TRBD2 on 5 matching bases. Germline CDR1 and CDR2: SEHNR and FQNEAQ (reference sequence). This CDR3 spans 15 amino acids. CDR3 loop: CSSSPGWETRNEQFF. Written as DNA, the CDR3 is TGTTCCAGCAGCCCCGGGTGGGAGACAAGGAATGAGCAGTTCTTC.

The chain has TRBV5-1 and TRBJ1-2, with D hard to call. Between the trimmed V and J ends, which lost 4 bases and 10 bases, there was a span of 20 bases. Germline V gene data show CDR1 as SGHRS and CDR2 as YFSETQ. This CDR3 comprises 14 residues. CDR3 DNA: TGCGCCAGCAGCCTCGGGGAGGTTGGGGTTTCCTACACCTTC. Protein: CASSLGEVGVSYTF.

This chain uses TRBV7-2 with TRBJ1-3; TRBD1 is a possible D gene (6 bases). The CDR3 spans 17 residues. Germline V gene lookup returns CDR1 SGHTA and CDR2 FQGNSA. With 1 base removed from V and 3 bases from J, the gap between germline ends came to 16 bases. CDR3 protein: CASSLGLRGQVGNTIYF. DNA for the CDR3: TGTGCCAGCAGCTTAGGGTTGCGGGGGCAGGTTGGAAACACCATATATTTT. Looking up the rest from reference TRBV7-2 and TRBJ1-3 gives the full variable domain: GAGVSQSPSNKVTEKGKDVELRCDPISGHTALYWYRQSLGQGLEFLIYFQGNSAPDKSGLPSDRFSAERTGGSVSTLTIQRTQQEDSAVYLCASSLGLRGQVGNTIYFGEGSWLTVV.

This chain connects TRBV7-2 to TRBJ1-2; 9 bases are a match to TRBD1. The CDR3 is 14 residues long. J gave up 4 bases and V 6 bases, and 6 bases lay outside the gene matches. From germline, CDR1 is SGHTA and CDR2 FQGNSA. The CDR3: CASSSDRGLYGYTF. The CDR3, as DNA: TGTGCCAGCAGTTCGGACAGGGGACTCTATGGCTACACCTTC.

This rearrangement joins TRBV7-9 to TRBJ2-1; D possibly corresponds to TRBD2 (6 bases). The V gene lost 5 bases and the J gene lost 7 bases, with 18 bases spanning the gap. The CDR3 spans 15 residues. Germline V lookup: CDR1 SEHNR, CDR2 FQNEAQ (reference sequence). The CDR3, as DNA: TGTGCCAGCAGCCCGCGACACCCTCGGGGGAATGAGCAGTTCTTC. Protein sequence: CASSPRHPRGNEQFF.

CDR3: CASSRGTPSSYEQYF. CDR3 bases: TGTGCCAGCAGCCGGGGGACACCGAGCTCCTACGAGCAGTACTTC. The V gene is TRBV14, the J gene TRBJ2-7; TRBD1 might be the D (6 bases). Germline CDR1 reads SGHDN; CDR2 reads FVKESK. Deletions cut 4 bases from V and 0 bases from J, with 13 bases between. The CDR3 loop spans 15 amino acids. Variable domain in full (rest from reference TRBV14 and TRBJ2-7): EAGVTQFPSHSVIEKGQTVTLRCDPISGHDNLYWYRRVMGKEIKFLLHFVKESKQDESGMPNNRFLAERTGGTYSTLKVQPAELEDSGVYFCASSRGTPSSYEQYFGPGTRLTVT.

This clone was found a few times. The chain couples TRBV5-6 to TRBJ2-3; TRBD2 agrees at 12 bases. CDR3 length: 16 residues. In germline, CDR1 is SGHDT, CDR2 YYEEEE. Trimming at V came to 2 bases and at J to 5 bases, leaving 6 bases not matched to a gene. In DNA, the CDR3 is TGTGCCAGCAGCTTAAAACTAGCGGGAGGAATAGATACGCAGTATTTT. Its protein product is CASSLKLAGGIDTQYF. Together with reference TRBV5-6 and TRBJ2-3, the CDR3 gives the full variable domain: DAGVTQSPTHLIKTRGQQVTLRCSPKSGHDTVSWYQQALGQGPQFIFQYYEEEERQRGNFPDRFSGHQFPNYSSELNVNALLLGDSALYLCASSLKLAGGIDTQYFGPGTRLTVL.